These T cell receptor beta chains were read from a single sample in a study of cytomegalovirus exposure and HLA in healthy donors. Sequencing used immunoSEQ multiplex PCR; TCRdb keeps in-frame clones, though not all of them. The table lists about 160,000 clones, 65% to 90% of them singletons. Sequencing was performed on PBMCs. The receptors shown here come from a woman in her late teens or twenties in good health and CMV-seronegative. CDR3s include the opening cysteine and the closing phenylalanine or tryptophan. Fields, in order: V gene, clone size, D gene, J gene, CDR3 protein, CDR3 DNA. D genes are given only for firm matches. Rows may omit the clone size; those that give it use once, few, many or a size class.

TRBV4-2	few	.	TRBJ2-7	CASSLNGVSYEQYF	TGTGCCAGCAGCCTCAACGGGGTAAGCTACGAGCAGTACTTC
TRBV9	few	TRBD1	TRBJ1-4	CASSPQTGTTTNEKLFF	TGTGCCAGCAGCCCACAGACAGGGACAACAACTAATGAAAAACTGTTTTTT
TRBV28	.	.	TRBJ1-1	CASRATPNTEAFF	TGTGCCAGCAGGGCAACACCGAACACTGAAGCTTTCTTT
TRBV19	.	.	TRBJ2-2	CASSIVGQNTGELFF	TGTGCCAGTAGTATAGTTGGGCAGAACACCGGGGAGCTGTTTTTT
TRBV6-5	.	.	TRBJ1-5	CASSYSNQGHQSQHF	TGTGCCAGCAGTTACTCGAACCAGGGTCATCAGTCCCAGCATTTT
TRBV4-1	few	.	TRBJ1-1	CASRNRAENTEAFF	TGCGCCAGCAGAAACAGGGCGGAGAACACTGAAGCTTTCTTT
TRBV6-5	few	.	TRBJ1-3	CASSPGLLSGNTIYF	TGTGCCAGCAGCCCGGGGTTGCTCTCTGGAAACACCATATATTTT
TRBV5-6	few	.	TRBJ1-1	CASSRTGLNTEAFF	TGTGCCAGCAGCCGTACAGGGCTGAACACTGAAGCTTTCTTT
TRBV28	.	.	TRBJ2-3	CASSPNRHSGVTDTQYF	TGTGCCAGCAGTCCTAACAGGCATTCGGGAGTAACAGATACGCAGTATTTT
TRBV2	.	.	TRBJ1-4	CASSEQEGWFGLFF	TGTGCCAGCAGTGAACAAGAGGGTTGGTTTGGACTGTTTTTT
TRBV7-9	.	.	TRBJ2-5	CASSLGGQVQETQYF	TGTGCCAGCAGCTTAGGGGGGCAGGTCCAAGAGACCCAGTACTTC
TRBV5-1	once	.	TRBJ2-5	CASSLMGGQETQYF	TGCGCCAGCAGCTTGATGGGGGGCCAAGAGACCCAGTACTTC
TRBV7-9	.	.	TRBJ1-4	CASSLLMGPTNEKLFF	TGTGCCAGCAGCTTACTTATGGGGCCGACTAATGAAAAACTGTTTTTT
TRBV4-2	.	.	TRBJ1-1	CASSQGVVGGATIMNTEAFF	TGTGCCAGCAGCCAAGGGGTGGTTGGGGGGGCGACAATTATGAACACTGAAGCTTTCTTT
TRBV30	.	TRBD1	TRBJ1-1	CAWSEGAKTEAFF	TGTGCCTGGAGTGAGGGGGCTAAAACTGAAGCTTTCTTT
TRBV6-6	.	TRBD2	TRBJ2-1	CASSRLAGGDEQFF	TGTGCCAGCAGCCGACTAGCGGGAGGGGACGAGCAGTTCTTC
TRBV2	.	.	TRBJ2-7	CASKGGTYEQYF	TGTGCCAGCAAAGGAGGGACCTACGAGCAGTACTTC
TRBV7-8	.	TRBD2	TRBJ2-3	CASSLLNLGLAGGSGDTQYF	TGTGCCAGCAGCTTACTTAACCTCGGACTAGCGGGAGGGTCCGGAGATACGCAGTATTTT
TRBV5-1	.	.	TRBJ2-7	CASSLRTDPLDEQYF	TGCGCCAGCAGCTTGAGAACAGATCCCTTGGACGAGCAGTACTTC
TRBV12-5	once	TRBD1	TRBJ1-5	CASANTGENQPQHF	TGTGCTAGTGCCAATACAGGGGAAAATCAGCCCCAGCATTTT
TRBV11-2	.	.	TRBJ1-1	CASSLVGGAEAFF	TGTGCCAGCAGCTTAGTCGGGGGGGCTGAAGCTTTCTTT
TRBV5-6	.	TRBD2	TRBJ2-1	CASSSGTSLNEQFF	TGTGCCAGCAGCTCCGGGACTAGCCTCAATGAGCAGTTCTTC
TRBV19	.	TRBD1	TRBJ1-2	CASSKSRDRSHYGYTF	TGTGCCAGTAGTAAGAGCCGGGACAGGTCTCACTATGGCTACACCTTC
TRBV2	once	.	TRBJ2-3	CAGGAGGSASTDTQYF	TGTGCCGGGGGGGCCGGGGGGTCGGCAAGCACAGATACGCAGTATTTT
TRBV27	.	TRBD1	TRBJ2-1	CASSFLGTGSYNEQFF	TGTGCCAGCAGTTTCCTGGGGACAGGGAGTTACAATGAGCAGTTCTTC
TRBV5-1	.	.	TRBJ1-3	CASSLSGRGNTIYF	TGCGCCAGCAGCTTGTCGGGGAGAGGAAACACCATATATTTT
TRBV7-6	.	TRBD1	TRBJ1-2	CASSGGTGGGYNYGYTF	TGTGCCAGCAGCGGCGGGACAGGGGGCGGTTACAACTATGGCTACACCTTC
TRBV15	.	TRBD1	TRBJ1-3	CATSIDRGAGNTIYF	TGTGCCACCAGTATAGACAGGGGCGCTGGAAACACCATATATTTT
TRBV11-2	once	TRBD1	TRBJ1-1	CASSSMTGNMNTEAFF	TGTGCCAGCAGCTCCATGACAGGGAACATGAACACTGAAGCTTTCTTT
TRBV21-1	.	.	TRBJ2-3	CASPVEEGRVDTQYF	TGTGCCAGCCCTGTTGAAGAAGGGAGGGTGGATACGCAGTATTTT
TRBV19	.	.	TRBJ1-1	CASLDRTGTEAFF	TGTGCCAGTCTCGACAGGACGGGGACTGAAGCTTTCTTT
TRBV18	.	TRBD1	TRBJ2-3	CASSPRDSVTDTQYF	TGTGCCAGCTCACCTCGGGACAGTGTTACAGATACGCAGTATTTT
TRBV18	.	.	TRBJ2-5	CASSPSSLQETQYF	TGTGCCAGCTCACCATCGTCCCTCCAAGAGACCCAGTACTTC
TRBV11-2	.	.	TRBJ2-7	CASSLGADSRYEQYF	TGTGCCAGCAGCTTAGGGGCGGACTCGAGGTACGAGCAGTACTTC
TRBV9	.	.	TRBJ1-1	CASSAEGTYTEAFF	TGTGCCAGCAGCGCCGAGGGAACGTACACTGAAGCTTTCTTT
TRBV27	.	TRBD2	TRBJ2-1	CASREGLALNEQFF	TGTGCCAGCAGAGAGGGACTAGCGCTCAATGAGCAGTTCTTC
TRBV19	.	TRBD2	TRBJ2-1	CASSLIPGLAAHEQFF	TGTGCCAGTAGTTTAATACCGGGACTAGCGGCGCATGAGCAGTTCTTC
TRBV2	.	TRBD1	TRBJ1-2	CASSDTDRGYGYTF	TGTGCCAGCAGTGACACGGACAGGGGCTATGGCTACACCTTC
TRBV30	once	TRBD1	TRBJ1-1	CAWCRTGAGMNTEAFF	TGTGCCTGGTGTAGAACAGGGGCCGGGATGAACACTGAAGCTTTCTTT
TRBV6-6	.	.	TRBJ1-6	CASSYYPTENSPLPF	TGTGCCAGCAGTTACTACCCTACCGAGAATTCACCCCTCCCCTTT
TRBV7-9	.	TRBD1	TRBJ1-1	CASSPRGLTEAFF	TGTGCCAGCAGCCCCAGGGGGCTTACTGAAGCTTTCTTT
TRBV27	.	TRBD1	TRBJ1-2	CASSLTGGYGYTF	TGTGCCAGCAGTTTAACAGGGGGCTATGGCTACACCTTC
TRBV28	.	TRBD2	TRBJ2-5	CASTRKGLVETQYF	TGTGCCAGCACCCGTAAAGGACTAGTTGAGACCCAGTACTTC
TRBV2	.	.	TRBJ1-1	CASSPPGKGIAFF	TGTGCCAGCAGTCCGCCGGGAAAAGGTATAGCTTTCTTT
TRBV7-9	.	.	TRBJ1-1	CASSSRLMNTEAFF	TGTGCCAGCAGCTCGAGACTTATGAACACTGAAGCTTTCTTT
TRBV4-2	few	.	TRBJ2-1	CASSPLREAYNEQFF	TGTGCCAGCAGCCCCCTCCGGGAAGCCTACAATGAGCAGTTCTTC
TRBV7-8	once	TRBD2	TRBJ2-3	CASSFDAGLAGGDTQYF	TGTGCCAGCAGCTTCGACGCGGGACTAGCGGGAGGAGATACGCAGTATTTT
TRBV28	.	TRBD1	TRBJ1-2	CASGGPDRGHGYTF	TGTGCCAGCGGAGGCCCGGACAGGGGGCACGGCTACACCTTC
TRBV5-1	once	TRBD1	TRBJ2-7	CASSLGQGTSYEQYF	TGCGCCAGCAGCTTGGGACAGGGGACTTCCTACGAGCAGTACTTC
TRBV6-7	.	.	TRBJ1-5	CASRPGIYQPQHF	TGTGCCAGCAGGCCCGGGATTTATCAGCCCCAGCATTTT
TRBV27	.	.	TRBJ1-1	CASSPLGQNTEAFF	TGTGCCAGCAGCCCCTTAGGACAGAACACTGAAGCTTTCTTT